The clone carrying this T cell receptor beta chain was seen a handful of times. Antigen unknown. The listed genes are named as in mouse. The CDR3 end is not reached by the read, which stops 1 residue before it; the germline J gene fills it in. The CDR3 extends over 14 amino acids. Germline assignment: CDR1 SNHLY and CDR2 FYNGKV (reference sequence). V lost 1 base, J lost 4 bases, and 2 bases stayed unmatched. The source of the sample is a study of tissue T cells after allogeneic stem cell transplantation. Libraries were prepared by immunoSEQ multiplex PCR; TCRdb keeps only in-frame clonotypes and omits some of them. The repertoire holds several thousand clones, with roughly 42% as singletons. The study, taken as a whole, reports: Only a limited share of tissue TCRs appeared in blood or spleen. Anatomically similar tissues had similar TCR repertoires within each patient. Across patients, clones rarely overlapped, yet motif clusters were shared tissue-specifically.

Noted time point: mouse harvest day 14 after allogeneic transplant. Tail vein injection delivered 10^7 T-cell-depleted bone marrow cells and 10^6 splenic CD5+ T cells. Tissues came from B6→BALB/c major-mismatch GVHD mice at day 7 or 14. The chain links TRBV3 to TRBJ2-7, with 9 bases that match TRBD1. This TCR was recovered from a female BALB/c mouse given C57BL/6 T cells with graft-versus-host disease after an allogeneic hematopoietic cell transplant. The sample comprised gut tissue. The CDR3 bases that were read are TGTGCCAGCAGCTTAGGGACAGGGGTTTATGAACAGTAC. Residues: CASSLGTGVYEQY. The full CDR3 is CASSLGTGVYEQYF.